This TCR beta chain stems from a study of T cell repertoires and Cas9 in healthy adults. Study-level information: SpCas9-reactive CD4 and CD8 T cells were characterized for potency, cytotoxicity and lineage.

The data were produced by immunoSEQ multiplex PCR, yet TCRdb's version contains in-frame clones alone and is incomplete. The data contain tens of thousands of clones, 75% to 95% of them singletons. The germline V gene encodes CDR1 SNHLY and CDR2 FYNNEI. With 2 bases removed from V and 1 base from J, the gap between germline ends came to 8 bases. The CDR3 is 15 amino acids. This receptor was identified in a human donor in good health. The genes are TRBV2 and TRBJ2-2; the D is unclear. Specimen: CD4+ effector T cells (CD127+, CD25-, CD137-, CD154-) from PBMCs; culture status not recorded. The CDR3: CASSETSGNTGELFF. The CDR3 DNA reads as TGTGCCAGCAGTGAAACGTCAGGGAACACCGGGGAGCTGTTTTTT.